Shown below are 14 T cell receptor beta chains from a single sample sequenced in a study of control samples from healthy donors and cancer patients. Repertoires were generated with immunoSEQ multiplex PCR, while TCRdb's copy carries only in-frame clones and drops some. The sample shows around 200,000 clones, about 93% of them seen only once. Sequenced: blood. The receptors shown here come from a man aged 18-30 years in good health.

This chain links TRBV5-4 with TRBJ2-2; 12 bases align to TRBD2. Germline-derived CDR1 and CDR2 are SGHNT and YYREEE (reference sequence). This CDR3 comprises 17 residues. V lost 4 bases, J lost 4 bases, and 8 bases stayed unmatched. This chain's CDR3 is CASSPRLAGVGTGELFF. The CDR3 bases are TGTGCCAGCAGCCCAAGACTAGCGGGGGTGGGCACCGGGGAGCTGTTTTTT. The whole variable domain, filled in from reference TRBV5-4 and TRBJ2-2, reads ETGVTQSPTHLIKTRGQQVTLRCSSQSGHNTVSWYQQALGQGPQFIFQYYREEENGRGNFPPRFSGLQFPNYSSELNVNALELDDSALYLCASSPRLAGVGTGELFFGEGSRLTVL.

Concerning this clone itself: The junction departs from the called germline gene at one end, perhaps through a read error. This chain links TRBV19 with TRBJ2-1, with 7 nucleotides matching TRBD1. Germline CDR1 and CDR2: LNHDA and SQIVND (reference sequence). This CDR3 comprises 14 residues. The chain's CDR3 is CASTKGGSSNEQFF. Written as DNA, the CDR3 is TGTGCCAGTACCAAAGGGGGCTCCTCCAATGAGCAGTTCTTC.

V and J are TRBV5-4 and TRBJ2-2; 7 nucleotides align to TRBD2. J was trimmed by 3 bases and V by 3 bases; bases with no gene match: 5. This CDR3 spans 15 amino acids. Germline V gene lookup returns CDR1 SGHNT and CDR2 YYREEE (reference sequence). Written as DNA, the CDR3 is TGTGCCAGCAGCTCGTCCCGGGGGGACACCGGGGAGCTGTTTTTT. It yields the protein CASSSSRGDTGELFF.

This sequence joins TRBV3-1 (or the pseudogene TRBV3-2) and TRBJ1-1; possibly TRBD1 for D (6 bases). V was trimmed by 4 bases and J by 5 bases, leaving 11 bases between them. Per germline, CDR1 LGHDT and CDR2 YNNKEL (reference sequence). The length of the CDR3 is 13 residues. CDR3 sequence (DNA): TGTGCCAGCAGCCGGGGGGCTGGAACTGAAGCTTTCTTT. This codes for CASSRGAGTEAFF.

The chain uses TRBV10-3 and TRBJ2-7; 15 positions match TRBD2. Germline V lookup: CDR1 ENHRY, CDR2 SYGVKD. The length of the CDR3 is 18 residues. Trimming at V came to 6 bases and at J to 2 bases, leaving 11 bases not matched to a gene. The CDR3 is CAISELGTSGGPAYEQYF. The CDR3 DNA sequence: TGTGCCATCAGCGAACTAGGGACTAGCGGGGGGCCCGCCTACGAGCAGTACTTC.

The rearrangement links TRBV29-1 to TRBJ2-2, with TRBD2 matching over 7 bases. The V segment lost 5 bases and the J segment 6 bases; nucleotides outside the gene matches: 9. The CDR3 covers 14 residues. CDR1 is SQVTM, CDR2 ANQGSEA, per germline. DNA for the CDR3: TGCAGCGTTTTAAGCGGGGAGTATCCCGGGGAGCTGTTTTTT. This codes for CSVLSGEYPGELFF.

V and J are TRBV7-2 and TRBJ1-3; D is unclear. The CDR3 has 13 amino acids. V shed 7 bases and J shed 1 base, with 8 bases lying between them. Germline V gene lookup returns CDR1 SGHTA and CDR2 FQGNSA. The CDR3 DNA sequence: TGTGCCAGCACCCCTCGATCTGGAAACACCATATATTTT. This encodes CASTPRSGNTIYF.

The rearrangement uses TRBV30 and TRBJ1-2, with 8 bases that match TRBD1. V shed 2 bases and J 8 bases; nucleotides not matched to a gene: 4. Per the germline V gene, CDR1 is GTSNPN and CDR2 is SVGIG (reference sequence). This CDR3 comprises 12 residues. DNA of the CDR3: TGTGCCTGGAGTCAGGGGGCGTCGGGCTACACCTTC. Its protein product is CAWSQGASGYTF.

The rearrangement links TRBV21-1 to TRBJ2-1; TRBD2, the table's D call, lacks a check against the DNA. TRBV21-1 is tagged as a pseudogene. The CDR3 is 18 residues long. The DNA for the CDR3 is TGTGCCAGCAGTTCTAGGGCTAAGACTAGCGGGATTTACAATGAGCAGTTCTTC. It is translated as CASSSRAKTSGIYNEQFF.

The chain employs TRBV5-1 and TRBJ2-2, with D hard to call. CDR1 SGHRS and CDR2 YFSETQ come from the germline V gene. Trimming shortened V by 4 bases and J by 6 bases, and 7 bases separated the two germline ends. The CDR3 has 12 amino acids. In nucleotides, the CDR3 is TGCGCCAGCAGCCGTCCCGCCGGGGAGCTGTTTTTT. Amino acid sequence: CASSRPAGELFF.

The CDR3 nucleotides read TGTGCCACCAGTGATTTACCCGCAGACATGGGGACTAATGAAAAACTGTTTTTT. Protein sequence: CATSDLPADMGTNEKLFF. V is TRBV24-1 and J is TRBJ1-4; D gene ambiguous. With 1 base removed from V and 2 bases from J, the gap between germline ends came to 16 bases. This CDR3 has 18 residues. Germline loops: CDR1 KGHDR, CDR2 SFDVKD.

Only one count was recorded for this clone. The chain couples TRBV6-5 to TRBJ1-2; TRBD1 agrees at 7 bases. There are 14 residues in the CDR3. CDR1 is MNHEY, CDR2 SVGAGI, per germline. The V gene end was trimmed by 5 bases and the J gene end by 2 bases; junction bases not matched to a gene: 5. For the CDR3, the DNA is TGTGCCAGCAGTCAGACAGGGCTCAACTATGGCTACACCTTC. Its protein is CASSQTGLNYGYTF.

The chain couples TRBV18 to TRBJ1-2; 9 bases fit TRBD1. V was pared by 0 bases and J by 0 bases, with 2 bases of the junction left unmatched. Germline loops: CDR1 KGHSH, CDR2 LQKENI. This CDR3 region has 16 residues. CDR3 sequence reads: CASSPPGQGANYGYTF. In DNA, the CDR3 is TGTGCCAGCTCACCACCGGGACAGGGAGCTAACTATGGCTACACCTTC.

The V call is TRBV7-2, the J call TRBJ2-2; no firm D call. The CDR3 length is 15 residues. V was shortened by 5 bases and J by 1 base, with 11 bases between the two germline ends. Germline CDR1 SGHTA, CDR2 FQGNSA. CDR3 DNA sequence: TGTGCCAGCAGCCCCTCGGACGTGAACACCGGGGAGCTGTTTTTT. Amino acids: CASSPSDVNTGELFF.